The entry that follows covers one T cell receptor beta chain sequence. The antigen is undetermined. With 60 Vbeta and 13 Jbeta primers, the PCR was carried out. The repertoire was sequenced with immunoSEQ multiplex PCR; TCRdb's copy has only in-frame clones and lacks some. The sample lists approximately 160,000 clones, about three quarters seen once, with under 0.8% in the top ten. The data are from a study of cytomegalovirus exposure and HLA in healthy donors. Study results and caveats: Among TCR beta chains of equal frequency, HLA-associated ones were more clonally expanded in a later analysis. Previous analysis showed most TCR beta V segments were productive about 90% or about 30% of the time. In most subjects, TCR beta sequences reportedly gave accurate predictions of HLA-A and HLA-B alleles. Because they were indistinguishable, some V segments, including TRBV6-2 and TRBV6-3, were excluded.

Trimming took off 5 bases at V and 9 bases at J, with 16 bases between the two ends. Per germline, CDR1 SGHTA and CDR2 FQGTGA. The CDR3 has 13 residues. The chain recombines TRBV7-3 with TRBJ1-1; D perhaps matches TRBD1 (6 bases). Sequencing was performed on PBMCs. The TCR sequence derives from a male donor in good health and CMV-seronegative. CDR3 residues: CASSPTGGLKAFF. CDR3 DNA: TGTGCCAGCAGCCCCACCGGGGGGCTTAAAGCTTTCTTT.